Listed below are T cell receptor beta chains from one sample, sequenced in a study of cytomegalovirus exposure and HLA in healthy donors. Generated by immunoSEQ multiplex PCR, the TCRdb table keeps only in-frame clones and is missing some. This table holds tens of thousands of clones, more than 70% found once. The sequencing sample was made of PBMCs. All receptors derive from a man aged 50-59 years in good health and CMV-seropositive. CDR3s leave out the opening cysteine and the closing phenylalanine or tryptophan.

j_gene: TRBJ2-1; v_gene: TRBV19; CDR3aa: ASSMGAEYNEQF
j_gene: TRBJ2-7; v_gene: TRBV28; CDR3aa: ASSQRSGLSYEQY
j_gene: TRBJ2-2; v_gene: TRBV7-2; CDR3aa: ASSLDFGAGELF
j_gene: NA; v_gene: TRBV27; CDR3aa: ASSFSGTSVSYEQY
j_gene: TRBJ2-5; v_gene: TRBV19; CDR3aa: ASSGGGIQETQY
j_gene: TRBJ1-2; v_gene: TRBV21-1; CDR3aa: ASSKGRTGTNYGYT
j_gene: TRBJ2-3; v_gene: TRBV18; CDR3aa: ASSRSMEGDTQY
j_gene: TRBJ2-5; v_gene: TRBV4-3; CDR3aa: ASSQVLRGQETQY
j_gene: TRBJ2-6; v_gene: TRBV4-2; CDR3aa: ASSQARSGANVLT
j_gene: TRBJ1-3; v_gene: TRBV7-9; CDR3aa: ASSPLGGLGNTIY
j_gene: TRBJ1-1; v_gene: TRBV6-5; CDR3aa: ATLDRALNTEAF
j_gene: TRBJ1-1; v_gene: TRBV7-9; CDR3aa: SSRSGVITEAF
j_gene: TRBJ2-3; v_gene: TRBV25-1; CDR3aa: ASSESRRTGTTDTQY
j_gene: TRBJ1-2; v_gene: TRBV10-3; CDR3aa: AISESLTLANYGYT
j_gene: TRBJ2-7; v_gene: TRBV6-5; CDR3aa: ASSYSRGAHEQY